The 24 T cell receptor beta chains presented below share a single source sample, sequenced in a study of blood T cell repertoires in COVID-19. This table comes from immunoSEQ multiplex PCR, and its TCRdb copy is limited to in-frame clones, with some not included. The data show 220,000 or so clones, with over 80% seen just once and about 1% held by the top ten. Sequenced material: PBMCs or T cells enriched from blood (not recorded which). These receptors originate from a man aged 45-65 years who had been exposed to COVID-19.

The V call is TRBV4-1, the J call TRBJ1-4; D possibly corresponds to TRBD1 (6 bases). Germline CDR1 is MGHRA and CDR2 is YSYEKL. Trimming removed 4 bases from V and 3 bases from J, with 21 bases in between. The CDR3 runs 18 residues. CDR3 nucleotide sequence: TGCGCCAGCAGCCTAGAGACCCTAGGACAGCCGGCTAATGAAAAACTGTTTTTT. Amino acid sequence: CASSLETLGQPANEKLFF.

The rearrangement joins TRBV11-3 to TRBJ2-5; no clear D gene. This CDR3 has 14 residues. Germline V gene lookup returns CDR1 SGHNT and CDR2 YENEEA. Trimming shortened V by 2 bases and J by 5 bases, and 12 bases separated the two germline ends. Here the CDR3 DNA reads TGTGCCAGCAGCTTACTTGACTCTGGGGAGACCCAGTACTTC. Translation: CASSLLDSGETQYF.

The rearrangement uses TRBV11-2 and TRBJ2-4, with D possibly TRBD2 on 5 matching bases. The CDR3 is made up of 14 amino acids. V was clipped by 5 bases and J by 9 bases, with 17 bases between them. CDR1 and CDR2 (germline): SGHAT, FQNNGV. CDR3 in DNA: TGTGCCAGCAGCCTACTAGGAAGCGGTGGCATTCAGTACTTC. Translation: CASSLLGSGGIQYF.

This chain connects TRBV18 to TRBJ2-3; 10 positions match TRBD2. Germline-derived CDR1 and CDR2 are KGHSH and LQKENI. The CDR3 is made up of 16 amino acids. Trimming took 0 bases from V and 5 from J; bases not matched to a gene: 5. CDR3 DNA sequence: TGTGCCAGCTCACCACCGTCTAGCGGGAGACGAGATACGCAGTATTTT. This translates into CASSPPSSGRRDTQYF. The whole variable domain, filled in from reference TRBV18 and TRBJ2-3, reads NAGVMQNPRHLVRRRGQEARLRCSPMKGHSHVYWYRQLPEEGLKFMVYLQKENIIDESGMPKERFSAEFPKEGPSILRIQQVVRGDSAAYFCASSPPSSGRRDTQYFGPGTRLTVL.

The gene calls are TRBV7-9 and TRBJ2-7, with 9 positions matching TRBD1. The trim removed 5 bases at V and 3 bases at J, leaving 5 bases unmatched. The CDR3 length is 14 residues. Germline V gene lookup returns CDR1 SEHNR and CDR2 FQNEAQ (reference sequence). DNA for the CDR3: TGTGCCAGCAGCGTGGGACAGGGCTACTACGAGCAGTACTTC. This gives the protein CASSVGQGYYEQYF. The variable domain in full, with the rest retrieved from reference TRBV7-9 and TRBJ2-7, is DTGVSQNPRHKITKRGQNVTFRCDPISEHNRLYWYRQTLGQGPEFLTYFQNEAQLEKSRLLSDRFSAERPKGSFSTLEIQRTEQGDSAMYLCASSVGQGYYEQYFGPGTRLTVT.

The chain uses TRBV7-8 and TRBJ1-6; weak D call: TRBD1 (5 bases). Germline V CDR1 and CDR2: SGHVS, FQNEAQ. There are 17 residues in the CDR3. Trimming pared 5 bases from V and 7 bases from J, leaving 21 bases between. The DNA for the CDR3 is TGTGCCAGCAGCCCCTCCGTTCCGGGGGGACTGAATTCACCCCTCCACTTT. This sequence encodes CASSPSVPGGLNSPLHF.

The chain recombines TRBV11-2 with TRBJ2-1, with D tentatively TRBD2 (5 bases). V was trimmed by 5 bases and J by 9 bases, leaving 20 bases between them. CDR3 length: 15 residues. Germline V lookup: CDR1 SGHAT, CDR2 FQNNGV. CDR3 residues: CASSRSPIEGGEQFF. DNA for the CDR3: TGTGCCAGCAGCCGAAGCCCTATCGAAGGAGGTGAGCAGTTCTTC.

This clone was counted a single time. J is TRBJ2-1 and V is TRBV6-4; unclear D gene. CDR1 is MRHNA, CDR2 SNTAGT, per germline. The CDR3 consists of 13 residues. The V end was cut by 6 bases, the J end by 4 bases, with 10 bases between. The chain's CDR3 is CASSLELYNEQFF. CDR3 bases: TGTGCCAGCAGCTTGGAGCTGTACAATGAGCAGTTCTTC.

V and J are TRBV5-1 and TRBJ2-5; 7 bases match TRBD1. Germline CDR1 reads SGHRS; CDR2 reads YFSETQ. CDR3 length: 15 residues. V shed 3 bases and J 7 bases; nucleotides not matched to a gene: 12. The CDR3 region has the DNA TGCGCCAGCAGCTCGACAGGGTTTTCTTCAGTGACCCAGTACTTC. Amino acids: CASSSTGFSSVTQYF.

The V and J genes are TRBV13 and TRBJ2-1, with D maybe TRBD2 (6 bases). Trimming shortened V by 5 bases and J by 4 bases, and 30 bases separated the two germline ends. The CDR3 is made up of 20 amino acids. Germline V lookup: CDR1 PRHDT, CDR2 FYEKMQ (reference sequence). The CDR3 loop reads CASSPRMRGPSGSSYNEQFF. CDR3 DNA: TGTGCCAGCAGCCCACGGATGAGGGGACCGAGCGGGTCCTCATACAATGAGCAGTTCTTC. Filled out from reference TRBV13 and TRBJ2-1, the complete variable domain reads AAGVIQSPRHLIKEKRETATLKCYPIPRHDTVYWYQQGPGQDPQFLISFYEKMQSDKGSIPDRFSAQQFSDYHSELNMSSLELGDSALYFCASSPRMRGPSGSSYNEQFFGPGTRLTVL.

The J gene is TRBJ2-1, the V gene TRBV7-9; D is perhaps TRBD1 (5 bases). V shed 1 base and J shed 6 bases, with 7 bases lying between them. CDR1 and CDR2 from the germline V gene are SEHNR and FQNEAQ (reference sequence). CDR3 length equals 13 residues. For the CDR3, the DNA is TGTGCCAGCAGCTTAGGGCAGGGCAATGAGCAGTTCTTC. Its translation is CASSLGQGNEQFF. Full variable domain (rest looked up from reference TRBV7-9 and TRBJ2-1): DTGVSQNPRHKITKRGQNVTFRCDPISEHNRLYWYRQTLGQGPEFLTYFQNEAQLEKSRLLSDRFSAERPKGSFSTLEIQRTEQGDSAMYLCASSLGQGNEQFFGPGTRLTVL.

The V call is TRBV5-1, the J call TRBJ1-1; D remains ambiguous. The length of the CDR3 is 15 residues. V lost 1 base to trimming and J lost 3 bases, with 13 bases between them. Germline CDR1 and CDR2: SGHRS and YFSETQ. The CDR3 sequence is CASSLSSFTDTEAFF. The CDR3 DNA reads as TGCGCCAGCAGCTTGAGTTCTTTTACGGACACTGAAGCTTTCTTT.

The chain is built from TRBV11-3 and TRBJ1-1, with D uncertain. Per germline, CDR1 SGHNT and CDR2 YENEEA. The V gene lost 3 bases and the J gene lost 3 bases, with 11 bases spanning the gap. The CDR3 spans 14 residues. CDR3 residues: CASSFATLHTEAFF. For the CDR3, the DNA is TGTGCCAGCAGCTTCGCGACACTCCACACTGAAGCTTTCTTT.

The chain uses TRBV9 and TRBJ2-1; 13 bases map to TRBD2. V lost 4 bases to trimming and J lost 15 bases; unmatched junction nucleotides: 13. Looked up from germline, CDR1 is SGDLS and CDR2 is YYNGEE. The CDR3 runs 15 residues. The CDR3: CASSQHHTLAGGWFF. CDR3 nucleotides: TGTGCCAGCAGCCAACACCACACACTAGCGGGGGGGTGGTTCTTC.

The J gene is TRBJ2-5, the V gene TRBV3-1 (or the pseudogene TRBV3-2); perhaps TRBD2 as D (6 bases). Germline values: CDR1 LGHDT, CDR2 YNNKEL (reference sequence). The ends were cut back, 4 bases at V and 4 bases at J, with 10 bases in the middle. The CDR3 spans 13 residues. CDR3 residues: CASSLTSRETQYF. The CDR3 DNA reads TGTGCCAGCAGCCTGACTAGTCGAGAGACCCAGTACTTC.

The chain couples TRBV14 to TRBJ2-4; 10 nucleotides match TRBD1. CDR1 is SGHDN, CDR2 FVKESK, per germline. With V trimmed by 6 bases and J by 6 bases, 2 bases remained unmatched. The CDR3 spans 13 residues. For the CDR3, the DNA is TGTGCCAGCAGGCGACAGGGGGCAAACATTCAGTACTTC. Amino acid sequence: CASRRQGANIQYF.

V usage is TRBV11-2 and J usage is TRBJ1-3; 8 positions agree with TRBD1. The germline gives CDR1 SGHAT, CDR2 FQNNGV. V shed 0 bases and J 2 bases; nucleotides not matched to a gene: 3. CDR3 length: 16 amino acids. CDR3 protein: CASSLEAGGPGNTIYF. In DNA, the CDR3 is TGTGCCAGCAGCTTAGAGGCAGGGGGCCCTGGAAACACCATATATTTT. Full variable domain (outside the CDR3, taken from reference TRBV11-2 and TRBJ1-3): EAGVAQSPRYKIIEKRQSVAFWCNPISGHATLYWYQQILGQGPKLLIQFQNNGVVDDSQLPKDRFSAERLKGVDSTLKIQPAKLEDSAVYLCASSLEAGGPGNTIYFGEGSWLTVV.

The CDR3 spells CASSTNLPGTDNQPQHF. CDR3 nucleotide sequence: TGTGCCAGCAGCACTAATCTCCCCGGGACAGATAATCAGCCCCAGCATTTT. This chain joins TRBV5-5 and TRBJ1-5, with 7 bases aligning to TRBD1. The J segment lost 4 bases and the V segment lost 4 bases, leaving 14 bases of the junction unmatched. The CDR3 has 17 amino acids. The germline gives CDR1 SGHKS, CDR2 YYEKEE (reference sequence).

This chain connects TRBV3-1 (or the pseudogene TRBV3-2) to TRBJ1-3; 8 bases map to TRBD1. With 1 base clipped from V and 3 bases from J, the junction kept 5 bases outside the gene matches. The CDR3 is made up of 16 amino acids. Germline-derived CDR1 and CDR2 are LGHDT and YNNKEL (reference sequence). This CDR3 is CASSQGTGSGGNTIYF. The DNA of the CDR3 is TGTGCCAGCAGCCAAGGGACAGGGTCTGGTGGAAACACCATATATTTT.

The gene calls are TRBV5-1 and TRBJ1-3, with D maybe TRBD1 (6 bases). Germline V gene data show CDR1 as SGHRS and CDR2 as YFSETQ. The CDR3 sequence is 16 residues long. V dropped 3 bases and J dropped 0 bases, with 13 bases sitting between them. CDR3 coding DNA: TGCGCCAGCAGCTCGGGACACCCGGACTCTGGAAACACCATATATTTT. It encodes CASSSGHPDSGNTIYF.

V and J are TRBV11-2 and TRBJ2-7; no clear D. CDR1 and CDR2 (germline): SGHAT, FQNNGV. The germline V and J ends were trimmed by 5 bases and 3 bases, with 11 bases remaining between them. The CDR3 is 13 residues long. The chain's CDR3 is CASSPGLLYEQYV. DNA of the CDR3: TGTGCCAGCAGCCCGGGTCTGCTCTACGAGCAGTACGTC.

Concerning this clone itself: This same CDR3 is encoded by further DNA sequences in the sample. The rearrangement joins TRBV5-1 to TRBJ2-5; TRBD1 matches 7 bases. The CDR3 runs to 14 residues. CDR1 and CDR2 (germline): SGHRS, YFSETQ. V gave up 0 bases and J gave up 3 bases; unmatched junction bases: 2. CDR3 in amino acids: CASSLGQGEETQYF. As DNA, the CDR3 is TGCGCCAGCAGCTTGGGACAGGGCGAAGAGACCCAGTACTTC.

The chain has TRBV7-9 and TRBJ1-2; TRBD1 is a possible D gene (5 bases). The CDR3 is 13 amino acids. V lost 4 bases and J 4 bases, leaving 10 bases between the germline ends. Germline CDR1 SEHNR, CDR2 FQNEAQ (reference sequence). The CDR3 region has the DNA TGTGCCAGCAGCTCGGACACAAGCTATGGCTACACCTTC. Translated, it gives CASSSDTSYGYTF.

This chain uses TRBV24-1 with TRBJ1-2; unclear D gene. V lost 4 bases and J 0 bases, leaving 17 bases between the germline ends. Per germline, CDR1 KGHDR and CDR2 SFDVKD. The CDR3 covers 17 residues. This chain's CDR3 is CATSDLPGGYSNYGYTF. The CDR3 nucleotides read TGTGCCACCAGTGACCTCCCCGGAGGGTATTCTAACTATGGCTACACCTTC.